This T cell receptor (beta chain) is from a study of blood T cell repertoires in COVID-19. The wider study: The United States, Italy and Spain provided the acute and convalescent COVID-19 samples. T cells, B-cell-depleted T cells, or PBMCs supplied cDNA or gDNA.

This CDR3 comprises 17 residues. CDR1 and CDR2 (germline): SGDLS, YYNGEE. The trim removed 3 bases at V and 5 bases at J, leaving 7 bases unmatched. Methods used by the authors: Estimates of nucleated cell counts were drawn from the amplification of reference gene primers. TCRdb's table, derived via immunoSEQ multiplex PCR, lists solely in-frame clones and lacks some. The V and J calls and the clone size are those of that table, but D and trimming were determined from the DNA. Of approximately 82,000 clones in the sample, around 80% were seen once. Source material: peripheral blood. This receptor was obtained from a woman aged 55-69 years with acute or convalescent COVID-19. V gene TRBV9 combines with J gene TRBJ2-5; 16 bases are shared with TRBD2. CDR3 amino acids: CASSAGTSGGAGETQYF. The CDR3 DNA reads TGTGCCAGCAGCGCAGGGACTAGCGGGGGGGCCGGGGAGACCCAGTACTTC.